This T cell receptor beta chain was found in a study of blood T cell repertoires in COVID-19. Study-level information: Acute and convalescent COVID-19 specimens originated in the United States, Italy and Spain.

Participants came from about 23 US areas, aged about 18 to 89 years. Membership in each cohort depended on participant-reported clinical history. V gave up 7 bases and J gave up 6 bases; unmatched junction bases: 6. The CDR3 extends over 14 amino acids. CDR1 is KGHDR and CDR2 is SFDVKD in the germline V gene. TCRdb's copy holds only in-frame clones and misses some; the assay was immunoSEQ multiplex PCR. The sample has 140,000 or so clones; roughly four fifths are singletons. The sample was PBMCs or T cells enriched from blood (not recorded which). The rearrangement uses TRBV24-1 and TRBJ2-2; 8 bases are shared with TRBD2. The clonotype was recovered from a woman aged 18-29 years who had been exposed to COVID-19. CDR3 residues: CATRPGLGAGELFF. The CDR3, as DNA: TGTGCCACCAGACCGGGACTAGGGGCCGGGGAGCTGTTTTTT.